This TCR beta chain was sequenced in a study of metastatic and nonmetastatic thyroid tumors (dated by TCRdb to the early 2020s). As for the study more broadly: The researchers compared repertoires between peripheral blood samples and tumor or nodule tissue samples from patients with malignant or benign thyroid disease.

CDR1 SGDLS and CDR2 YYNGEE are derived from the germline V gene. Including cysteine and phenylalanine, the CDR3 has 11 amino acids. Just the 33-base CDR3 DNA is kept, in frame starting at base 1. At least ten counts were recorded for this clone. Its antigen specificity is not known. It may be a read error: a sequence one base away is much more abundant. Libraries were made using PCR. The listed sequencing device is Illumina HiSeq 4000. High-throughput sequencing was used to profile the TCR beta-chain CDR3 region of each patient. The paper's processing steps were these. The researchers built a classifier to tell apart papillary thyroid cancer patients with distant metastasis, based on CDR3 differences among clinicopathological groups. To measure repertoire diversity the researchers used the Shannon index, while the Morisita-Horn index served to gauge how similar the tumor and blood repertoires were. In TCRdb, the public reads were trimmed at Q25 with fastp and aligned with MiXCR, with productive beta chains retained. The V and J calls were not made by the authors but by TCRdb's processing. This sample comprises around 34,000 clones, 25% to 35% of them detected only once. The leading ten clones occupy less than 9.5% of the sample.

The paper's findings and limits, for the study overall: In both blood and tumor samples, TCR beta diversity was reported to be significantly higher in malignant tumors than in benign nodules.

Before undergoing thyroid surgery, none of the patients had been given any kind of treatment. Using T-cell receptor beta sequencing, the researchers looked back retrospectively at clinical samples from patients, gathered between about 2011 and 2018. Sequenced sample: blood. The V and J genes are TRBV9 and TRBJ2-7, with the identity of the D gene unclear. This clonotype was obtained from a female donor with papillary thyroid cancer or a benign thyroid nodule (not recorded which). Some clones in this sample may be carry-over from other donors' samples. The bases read TGTGCCGGCAGCGTAGGGTACGAGCAGTACTTC. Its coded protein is CAGSVGYEQYF.